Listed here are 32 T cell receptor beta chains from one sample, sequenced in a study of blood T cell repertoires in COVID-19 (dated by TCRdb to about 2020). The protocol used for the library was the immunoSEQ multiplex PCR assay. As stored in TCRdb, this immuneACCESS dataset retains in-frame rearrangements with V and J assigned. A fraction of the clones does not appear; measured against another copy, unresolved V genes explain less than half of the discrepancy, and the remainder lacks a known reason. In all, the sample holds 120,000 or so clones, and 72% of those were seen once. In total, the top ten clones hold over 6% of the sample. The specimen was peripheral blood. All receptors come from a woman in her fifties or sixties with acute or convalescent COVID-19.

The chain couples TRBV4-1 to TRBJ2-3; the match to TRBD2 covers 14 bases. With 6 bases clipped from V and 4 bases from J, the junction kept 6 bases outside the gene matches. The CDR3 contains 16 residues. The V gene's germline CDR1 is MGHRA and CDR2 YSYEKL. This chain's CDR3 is CASSRLAGGQADTQYF. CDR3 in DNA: TGCGCCAGCAGTCGACTAGCGGGGGGGCAGGCAGATACGCAGTATTTT.

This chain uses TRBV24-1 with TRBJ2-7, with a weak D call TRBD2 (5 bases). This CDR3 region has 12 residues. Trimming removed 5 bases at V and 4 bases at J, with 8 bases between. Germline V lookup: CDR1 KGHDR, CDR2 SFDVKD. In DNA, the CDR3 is TGTGCCACCAGTGGCTCGGGGTACGAGCAGTACTTC. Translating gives CATSGSGYEQYF.

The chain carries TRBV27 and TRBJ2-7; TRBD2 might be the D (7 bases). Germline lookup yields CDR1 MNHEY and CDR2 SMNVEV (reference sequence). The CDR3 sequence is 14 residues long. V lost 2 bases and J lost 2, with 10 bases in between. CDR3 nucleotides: TGTGCCAGCAGTTTAGGGGGGGCCCCCTACGAGCAGTACTTC. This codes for CASSLGGAPYEQYF.

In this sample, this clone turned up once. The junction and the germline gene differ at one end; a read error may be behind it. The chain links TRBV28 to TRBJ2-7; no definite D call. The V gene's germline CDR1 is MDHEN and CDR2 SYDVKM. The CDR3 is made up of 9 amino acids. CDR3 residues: CASSPPQKF. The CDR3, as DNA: TGTGCCAGCAGTCCCCCACAGAAGTTC.

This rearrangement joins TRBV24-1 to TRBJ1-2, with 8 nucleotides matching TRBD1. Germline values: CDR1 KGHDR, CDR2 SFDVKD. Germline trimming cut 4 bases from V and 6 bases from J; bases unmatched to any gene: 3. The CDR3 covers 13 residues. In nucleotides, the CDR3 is TGTGCCACCAGTGAATGGACAGGGCATGGCTACACCTTC. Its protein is CATSEWTGHGYTF.

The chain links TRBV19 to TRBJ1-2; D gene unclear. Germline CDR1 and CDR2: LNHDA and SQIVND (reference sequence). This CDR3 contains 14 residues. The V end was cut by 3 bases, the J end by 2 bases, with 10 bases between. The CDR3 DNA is TGTGCCAGTAGTATCGGTGACGGGAACTATGGCTACACCTTC. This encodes CASSIGDGNYGYTF.

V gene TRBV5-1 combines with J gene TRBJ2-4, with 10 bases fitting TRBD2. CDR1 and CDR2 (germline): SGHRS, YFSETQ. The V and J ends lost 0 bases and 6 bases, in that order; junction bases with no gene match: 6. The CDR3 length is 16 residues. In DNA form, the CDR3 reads TGCGCCAGCAGCTTGGGAGCGGGGGGGCCCGGAAACATTCAGTACTTC. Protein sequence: CASSLGAGGPGNIQYF.

CDR3 residues: CAWNEPGQGMSTEAFF. CDR3 sequence (DNA): TGTGCCTGGAATGAACCGGGACAGGGGATGAGCACTGAAGCTTTCTTT. The J gene is TRBJ1-1, the V gene TRBV30; TRBD1 matches at 10 bases. After removal of 4 bases from V and 4 bases from J, the junction contained 12 bases not matched to a gene. The CDR3 contains 16 residues. Looked up from germline, CDR1 is GTSNPN and CDR2 is SVGIG (reference sequence).

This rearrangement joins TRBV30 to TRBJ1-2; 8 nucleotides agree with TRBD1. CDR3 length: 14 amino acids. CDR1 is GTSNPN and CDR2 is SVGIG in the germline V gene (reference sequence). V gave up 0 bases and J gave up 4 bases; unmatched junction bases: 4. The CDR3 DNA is TGTGCCTGGAGTGTAACGGGACAGGTCTATGGCTACACCTTC. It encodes CAWSVTGQVYGYTF.

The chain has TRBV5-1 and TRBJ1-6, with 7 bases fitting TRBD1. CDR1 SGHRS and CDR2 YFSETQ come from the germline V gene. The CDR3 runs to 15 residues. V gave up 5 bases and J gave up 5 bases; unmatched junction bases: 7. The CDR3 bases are TGCGCCAGCAGACCGGGGACAGTTAATAATTCACCCCTCCACTTT. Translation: CASRPGTVNNSPLHF.

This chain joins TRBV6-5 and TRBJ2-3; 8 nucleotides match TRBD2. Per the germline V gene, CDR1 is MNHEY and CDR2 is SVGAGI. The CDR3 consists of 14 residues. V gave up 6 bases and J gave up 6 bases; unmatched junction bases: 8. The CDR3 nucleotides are TGTGCCAGCAGCCGGGGACTAGGTGCCGATACGCAGTATTTT. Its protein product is CASSRGLGADTQYF.

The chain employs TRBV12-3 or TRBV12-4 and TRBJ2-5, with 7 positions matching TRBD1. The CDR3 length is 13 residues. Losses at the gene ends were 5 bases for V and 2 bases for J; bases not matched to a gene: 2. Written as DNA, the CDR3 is TGTGCCAGCAGTCGGGACAGACAAGAGACCCAGTACTTC. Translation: CASSRDRQETQYF.

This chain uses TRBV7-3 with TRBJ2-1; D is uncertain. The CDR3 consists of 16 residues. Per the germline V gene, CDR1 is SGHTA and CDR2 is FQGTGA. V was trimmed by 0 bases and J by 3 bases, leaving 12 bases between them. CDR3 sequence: CASSLTSRLDYNEQFF. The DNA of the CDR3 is TGTGCCAGCAGCTTAACCTCCAGACTCGACTACAATGAGCAGTTCTTC.

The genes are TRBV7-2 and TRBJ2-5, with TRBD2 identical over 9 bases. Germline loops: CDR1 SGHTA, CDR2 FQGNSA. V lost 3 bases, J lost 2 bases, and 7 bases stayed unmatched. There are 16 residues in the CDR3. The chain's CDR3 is CASSFQAGGIQETQYF. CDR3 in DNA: TGTGCCAGCAGCTTCCAAGCGGGGGGAATACAAGAGACCCAGTACTTC.

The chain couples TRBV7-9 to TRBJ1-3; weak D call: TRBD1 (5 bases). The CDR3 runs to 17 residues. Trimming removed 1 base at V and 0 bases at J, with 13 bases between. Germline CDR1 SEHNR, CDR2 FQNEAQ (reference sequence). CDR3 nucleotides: TGTGCCAGCAGCTTAGGGACACGTTTAATCTCTGGAAACACCATATATTTT. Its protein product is CASSLGTRLISGNTIYF.

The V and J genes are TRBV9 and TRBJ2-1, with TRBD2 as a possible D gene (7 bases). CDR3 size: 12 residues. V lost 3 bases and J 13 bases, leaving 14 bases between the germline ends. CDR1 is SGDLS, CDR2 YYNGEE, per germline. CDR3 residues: CASSGVGGGQFF. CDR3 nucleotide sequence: TGTGCCAGCAGCGGCGTAGGGGGGGGCCAGTTCTTC.

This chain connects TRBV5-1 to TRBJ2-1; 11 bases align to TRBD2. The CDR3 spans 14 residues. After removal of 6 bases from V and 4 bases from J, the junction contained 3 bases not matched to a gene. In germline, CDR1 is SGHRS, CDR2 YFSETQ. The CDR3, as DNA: TGCGCCAGCAATCCTAGCGGGGGGTACAATGAGCAGTTCTTC. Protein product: CASNPSGGYNEQFF.

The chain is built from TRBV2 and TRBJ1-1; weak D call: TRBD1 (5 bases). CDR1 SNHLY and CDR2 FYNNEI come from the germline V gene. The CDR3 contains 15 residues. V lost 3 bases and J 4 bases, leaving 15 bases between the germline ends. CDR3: CASSDLSGWGTEAFF. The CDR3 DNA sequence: TGTGCCAGCAGTGATCTCTCAGGGTGGGGCACTGAAGCTTTCTTT.

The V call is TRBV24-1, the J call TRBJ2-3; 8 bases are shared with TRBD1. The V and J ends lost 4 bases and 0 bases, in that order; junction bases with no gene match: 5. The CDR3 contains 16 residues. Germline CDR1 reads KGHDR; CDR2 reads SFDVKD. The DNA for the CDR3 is TGTGCCACCAGTGAACCGGACAGGGAGAGCACAGATACGCAGTATTTT. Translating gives CATSEPDRESTDTQYF.

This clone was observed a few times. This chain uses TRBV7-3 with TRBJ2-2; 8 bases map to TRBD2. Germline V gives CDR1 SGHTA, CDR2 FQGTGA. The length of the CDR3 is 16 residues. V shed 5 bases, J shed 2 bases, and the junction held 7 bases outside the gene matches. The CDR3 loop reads CASSPRGGLNTGELFF. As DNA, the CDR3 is TGTGCCAGCAGCCCACGGGGGGGATTAAACACCGGGGAGCTGTTTTTT.

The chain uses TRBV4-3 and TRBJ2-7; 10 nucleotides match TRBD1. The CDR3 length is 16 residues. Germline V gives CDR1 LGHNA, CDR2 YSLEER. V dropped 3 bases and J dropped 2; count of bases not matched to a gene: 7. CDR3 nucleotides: TGCGCCAGCAGCCACTCCGGGACAGGGGAGGCCTACGAGCAGTACTTC. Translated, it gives CASSHSGTGEAYEQYF.

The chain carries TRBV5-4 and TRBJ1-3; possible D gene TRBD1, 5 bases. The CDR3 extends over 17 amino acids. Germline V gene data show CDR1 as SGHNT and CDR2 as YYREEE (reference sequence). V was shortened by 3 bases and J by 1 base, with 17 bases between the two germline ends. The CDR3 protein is CASSSGGGTPSGNTIYF. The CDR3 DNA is TGTGCCAGCAGCTCCGGTGGCGGGACGCCATCTGGAAACACCATATATTTT.

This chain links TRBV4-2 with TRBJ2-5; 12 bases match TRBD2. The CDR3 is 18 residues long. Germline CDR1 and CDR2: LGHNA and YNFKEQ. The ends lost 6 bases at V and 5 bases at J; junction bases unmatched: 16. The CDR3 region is CASSLQAPTSGGMETQYF. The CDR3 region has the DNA TGTGCCAGCAGTCTTCAGGCCCCCACTAGCGGGGGGATGGAGACCCAGTACTTC.

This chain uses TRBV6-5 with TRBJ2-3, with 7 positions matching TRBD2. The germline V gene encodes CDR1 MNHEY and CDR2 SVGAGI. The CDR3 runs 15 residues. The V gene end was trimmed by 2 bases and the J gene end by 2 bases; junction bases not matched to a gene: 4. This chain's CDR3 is CASSYGGGPTDTQYF. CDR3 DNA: TGTGCCAGCAGTTACGGGGGGGGACCCACAGATACGCAGTATTTT.

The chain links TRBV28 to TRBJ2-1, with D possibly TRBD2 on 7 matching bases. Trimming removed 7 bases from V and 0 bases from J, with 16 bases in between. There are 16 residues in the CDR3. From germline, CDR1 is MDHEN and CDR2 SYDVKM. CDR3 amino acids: CASKGGGIGSYNEQFF. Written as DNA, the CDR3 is TGTGCCAGCAAGGGGGGGGGAATTGGCTCCTACAATGAGCAGTTCTTC.

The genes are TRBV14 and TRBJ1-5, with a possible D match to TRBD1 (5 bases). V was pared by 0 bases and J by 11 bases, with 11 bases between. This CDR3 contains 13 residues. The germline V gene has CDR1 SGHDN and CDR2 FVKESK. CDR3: CASSQDSKGSQHF. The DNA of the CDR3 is TGTGCCAGCAGCCAAGATTCGAAGGGGTCCCAGCATTTT. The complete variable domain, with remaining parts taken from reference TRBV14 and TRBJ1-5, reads EAGVTQFPSHSVIEKGQTVTLRCDPISGHDNLYWYRRVMGKEIKFLLHFVKESKQDESGMPNNRFLAERTGGTYSTLKVQPAELEDSGVYFCASSQDSKGSQHFGDGTRLSIL.

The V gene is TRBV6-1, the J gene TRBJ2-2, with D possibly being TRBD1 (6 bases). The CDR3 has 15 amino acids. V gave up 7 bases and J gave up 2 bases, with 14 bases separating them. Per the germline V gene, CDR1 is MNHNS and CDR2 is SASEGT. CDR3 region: CASIPNRDNTGELFF. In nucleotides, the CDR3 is TGTGCCAGCATTCCGAACAGGGACAACACCGGGGAGCTGTTTTTT.

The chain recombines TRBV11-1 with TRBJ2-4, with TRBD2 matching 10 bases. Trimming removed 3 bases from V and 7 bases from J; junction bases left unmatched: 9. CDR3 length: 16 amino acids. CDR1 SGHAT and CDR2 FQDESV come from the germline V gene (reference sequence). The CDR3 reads CASSLSQAGGRNIQYF. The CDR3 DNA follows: TGTGCCAGCAGCTTGTCTCAAGCGGGGGGGCGCAACATTCAGTACTTC.

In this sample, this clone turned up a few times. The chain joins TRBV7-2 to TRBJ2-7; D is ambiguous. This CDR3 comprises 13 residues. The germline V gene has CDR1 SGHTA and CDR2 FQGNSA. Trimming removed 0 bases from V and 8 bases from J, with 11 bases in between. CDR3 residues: CASSLAGLTKQYF. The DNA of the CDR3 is TGTGCCAGCAGCTTAGCTGGGCTTACCAAGCAGTACTTC.

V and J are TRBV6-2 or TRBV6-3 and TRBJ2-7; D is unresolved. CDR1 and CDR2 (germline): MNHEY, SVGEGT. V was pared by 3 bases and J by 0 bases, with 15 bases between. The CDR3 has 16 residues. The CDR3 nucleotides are TGTGCCAGCAGTTATGCCGGCAGGATCAGCTCCTACGAGCAGTACTTC. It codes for CASSYAGRISSYEQYF.

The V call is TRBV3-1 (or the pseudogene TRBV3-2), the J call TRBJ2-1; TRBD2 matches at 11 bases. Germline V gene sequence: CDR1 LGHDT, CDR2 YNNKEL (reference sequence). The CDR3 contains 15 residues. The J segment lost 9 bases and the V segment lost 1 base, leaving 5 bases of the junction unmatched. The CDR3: CASSQGSGGAGEQFF. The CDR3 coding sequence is TGTGCCAGCAGCCAAGGTAGCGGGGGGGCCGGTGAGCAGTTCTTC.

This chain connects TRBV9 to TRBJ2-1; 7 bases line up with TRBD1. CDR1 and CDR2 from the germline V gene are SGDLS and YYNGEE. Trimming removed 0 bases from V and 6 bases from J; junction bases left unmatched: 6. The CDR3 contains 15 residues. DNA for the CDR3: TGTGCCAGCAGCGTAGGGCAGGGGGTGTTCAATGAGCAGTTCTTC. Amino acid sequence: CASSVGQGVFNEQFF.